The subject of this entry is one T cell receptor (beta chain). The target antigen is unknown. Gene names are the mouse ones. With the read ending 4 residues before the CDR3 end, the germline J gene is used to fill in that end. Other nucleotide sequences in the sample specify the same CDR3. This entry belongs to a study of CD8+ T cells in alopecia areata. Study in general: Each recipient was a roughly 7-10-week-old female C3H/HeJ mouse given skin from a 6-12-month-old C3H/HeJ donor with spontaneous alopecia.

Reverse transcribed after extraction, RNA yielded cDNA as the sequencing template. The assay was immunoSEQ multiplex PCR, and TCRdb's table has in-frame clones only and misses some. The data show around 300,000 clones, with none appearing a single time. A sort of pooled cutaneous lymph node cells used CD4, CD8alpha, NKG2D, NKG2ACE and other stains. Germline V gene sequence: CDR1 FNHDT, CDR2 SITEND (reference sequence). The CDR3 runs to 11 residues. With 5 bases removed from V and 1 base from J, the gap between germline ends came to 3 bases. Notes on the study in general: Tissue-resident alphabeta T cells belonging to normal skin likewise get sequenced within scalp specimens. Clonality exceeded that of normal scalp in lesional scalp, most notably in alopecia totalis/universalis.

This clonotype was sampled from a C3H/HeJ mouse with alopecia areata. The MHC haplotype of this mouse line is H2-k. J is TRBJ1-1 and V is TRBV19; no clear D. Material: CD4+ T cells sorted from a lymph node. The CDR3 reads CASSINTEVFF. The sequenced CDR3 bases are TGTGCCAGCAGCATAAACACA.